A selection of T cell receptor beta chains follows, all from one sample in a study of human T cells and chemical hapten exposure. TCRdb redid the calling of the RACE reads with MiXCR, one entry per CDR3 protein. The sample contains about 70,000 distinct CDR3 sequences, 9.5% to 12% of which appear only once. This sample comprised whole blood, obtained in connection with sensitization to the hapten diphenylcyclopropenone (DPC). The receptors here all came from a woman aged 45-65 years with alopecia areata. Some clones in this sample may be carry-over from other donors' samples. Each CDR3 is given with its conserved first and last residue. The D gene is left open where the match is weak. The size of a clone is reported for some rows only, either as once, few or many, or as a class for expanded clones.

clone_size | j_call | v_call | d_call | cdr3_aa | cdr3_nt
few | TRBJ1-1 | TRBV2 | TRBD1 | CASTRLPGQGSEAFF | TGTGCCAGCACGCGGCTACCGGGACAGGGGTCTGAAGCTTTCTTT
many | TRBJ2-5 | TRBV12-3/TRBV12-4 | . | CASSLGTLQETQYF | TGTGCCAGCAGTCTCGGGACACTCCAAGAGACCCAGTACTTC
many | TRBJ2-7 | TRBV7-8 | . | CASSLAREQYF | TGTGCCAGCAGCTTAGCGAGGGAGCAGTACTTC
. | TRBJ2-1 | TRBV20-1 | TRBD2 | CSAGGGNEQFF | TGCAGTGCTGGGGGGGGCAATGAGCAGTTCTTC
few | TRBJ2-7 | TRBV7-8 | . | CASSLDLDSYEQYF | TGTGCCAGCAGCTTAGACCTAGACTCCTACGAGCAGTACTTC
few | TRBJ2-2 | TRBV24-1 | . | CATSEDSTGELFF | TGTGCCACCAGTGAAGACAGTACCGGGGAGCTGTTTTTT
. | TRBJ1-3 | TRBV29-1 | . | CSAVGSSGNTIYF | TGCAGCGCCGTAGGGAGCTCTGGAAACACCATATATTTT
many | TRBJ2-5 | TRBV18 | TRBD1 | CASSPTGAEETQYF | TGTGCCAGCTCACCGACAGGGGCGGAAGAGACCCAGTACTTC
many | TRBJ2-3 | TRBV18 | TRBD2 | CASSPRTSGSPTDTQYF | TGTGCCAGCTCCCCGCGGACTAGCGGGAGCCCCACAGATACGCAGTATTTT
. | TRBJ2-3 | TRBV20-1 | TRBD2 | CSAGVAGGPSDTQYF | TGCAGTGCCGGCGTAGCGGGAGGGCCATCAGATACGCAGTATTTT
many | TRBJ2-1 | TRBV10-1 | . | CATRRAPTRRYNEQFF | TGCGCCACCAGAAGAGCTCCAACCCGGCGGTACAATGAGCAGTTCTTC
few | TRBJ2-3 | TRBV5-1 | TRBD2 | CASSLDASGFTDTQYF | TGCGCCAGCAGCTTGGATGCTAGCGGCTTCACAGATACGCAGTATTTT
many | TRBJ2-7 | TRBV3-1 | . | CASSQGGEQYF | TGTGCCAGCAGCCAAGGGGGCGAGCAGTACTTC
. | TRBJ1-2 | TRBV28 | . | CASSSQGGGYTF | TGTGCCAGCAGTAGCCAAGGAGGTGGCTACACCTTC
few | TRBJ2-2 | TRBV20-1 | TRBD1 | CSASLGQGHTGELFF | TGCAGTGCTAGTTTGGGACAGGGACACACCGGGGAGCTGTTTTTT
few | TRBJ2-3 | TRBV12-3/TRBV12-4 | . | CASSSEVGLTDTQYF | TGTGCCAGCAGTTCCGAAGTGGGACTCACAGATACGCAGTATTTT
few | TRBJ1-5 | TRBV5-4 | TRBD1 | CASSSGQGFGQPQHF | TGTGCCAGCAGCTCGGGACAGGGGTTCGGTCAGCCCCAGCATTTT
many | TRBJ2-1 | TRBV20-1 | TRBD2 | CSARTPGLAGGRGEQFF | TGCAGTGCTAGAACCCCGGGACTAGCGGGAGGACGGGGTGAGCAGTTCTTC
many | TRBJ2-5 | TRBV20-1 | . | CSALEGGRPETQYF | TGCAGTGCTCTCGAGGGGGGGCGCCCAGAGACCCAGTACTTC
many | TRBJ2-1 | TRBV7-3 | TRBD1 | CASSLTGTGTGTYNEQFF | TGTGCCAGCAGCTTAACCGGCACCGGGACAGGGACCTACAATGAGCAGTTCTTC
many | TRBJ2-1 | TRBV27 | TRBD2 | CATSTPLAGAYNEQFF | TGTGCCACTTCCACCCCACTAGCGGGAGCTTACAATGAGCAGTTCTTC
. | TRBJ2-3 | TRBV11-2 | . | CASSLGLGALASTDTQYF | TGTGCCAGCAGCTTGGGGTTGGGGGCCCTAGCGAGCACAGATACGCAGTATTTT
. | TRBJ1-2 | TRBV7-2 | . | CATKTPQHNYGYTF | TGTGCCACCAAGACACCACAGCATAACTATGGCTACACCTTC
. | TRBJ2-3 | TRBV30 | . | CAWSLSTDTQYF | TGTGCCTGGAGTTTGTCCACAGATACGCAGTATTTT
few | TRBJ2-7 | TRBV6-2/TRBV6-3 | . | CASRNNHLTQYEQYF | TGTGCCAGCAGAAATAACCACTTGACGCAATACGAGCAGTACTTC
. | TRBJ2-5 | TRBV7-7 | . | CASSRKWGEETQYF | TGTGCTAGCAGCCGAAAGTGGGGAGAAGAGACCCAGTACTTC
many | TRBJ1-2 | TRBV15 | . | CATSRDRAGDYGYTF | TGTGCCACCAGCAGAGATAGGGCCGGTGACTATGGCTACACCTTC
many | TRBJ1-1 | TRBV20-1 | . | CSLTPVGYTEAFF | TGCAGTCTGACCCCTGTGGGTTACACTGAAGCTTTCTTT
many | TRBJ2-1 | TRBV20-1 | . | CSARVLAAYNEQFF | TGCAGTGCTAGAGTACTAGCAGCCTACAATGAGCAGTTCTTC
many | TRBJ2-2 | TRBV20-1 | TRBD2 | CSARSLRGRARPLTNTGELFF | TGCAGTGCTAGATCCCTACGCGGGAGGGCCCGACCCCTGACGAACACCGGGGAGCTGTTTTTT
few | TRBJ1-1 | TRBV6-2/TRBV6-3 | TRBD1 | CASSFLLWDREENTEAFF | TGTGCCAGCAGTTTCCTCCTATGGGACAGGGAGGAGAACACTGAAGCTTTCTTT
few | TRBJ2-1 | TRBV7-7 | . | CASSLEGLAAYNEQFF | TGTGCCAGCAGCTTAGAGGGGCTAGCCGCCTACAATGAGCAGTTCTTC
many | TRBJ2-2 | TRBV4-2 | . | CASSPEGLVDTGELFF | TGTGCCAGCAGCCCCGAGGGGCTAGTTGACACCGGGGAGCTGTTTTTT
many | TRBJ1-2 | TRBV5-5 | . | CASSLLNVPGDGYTF | TGTGCCAGCAGCTTGCTGAACGTTCCCGGGGACGGCTACACCTTC
. | TRBJ2-3 | TRBV18 | . | CASSPGQTWGTDTQYF | TGTGCCAGCTCACCGGGACAAACTTGGGGCACAGATACGCAGTATTTT
many | TRBJ2-2 | TRBV7-6 | TRBD2 | CASSLGAGGAGELFF | TGTGCCAGCAGCTTAGGAGCGGGAGGAGCTGGGGAGCTGTTTTTT